The clone carrying this T cell receptor beta chain has just one count. What it recognizes is unknown. Germline CDR1 SGHKS, CDR2 YYEKEE (reference sequence). The trim removed 4 bases at V and 7 bases at J, leaving 7 bases unmatched. There are 15 residues in the CDR3. This entry is derived from a study of T cell responses to AZD1222 COVID-19 vaccine. Regarding the study as a whole: Only after the peak T cell response were repertoires sampled.

Sequenced by immunoSEQ multiplex PCR; TCRdb stores in-frame clones only, minus some. The data show about 69,000 clones, with 83% seen just once and about 23% held by the top ten. Second-dose timings of about 4 or about 12 weeks were pooled. This TCR came from an adult who received the AZD1222 COVID-19 vaccine. The input for sequencing was peripheral blood, taken 28 days after the second AZD1222 dose. This chain connects TRBV5-5 to TRBJ2-1; 11 bases line up with TRBD2. CDR3 in amino acids: CASSIAGGPRNEQFF. CDR3 DNA: TGTGCCAGCAGCATAGCGGGAGGGCCGCGGAATGAGCAGTTCTTC.